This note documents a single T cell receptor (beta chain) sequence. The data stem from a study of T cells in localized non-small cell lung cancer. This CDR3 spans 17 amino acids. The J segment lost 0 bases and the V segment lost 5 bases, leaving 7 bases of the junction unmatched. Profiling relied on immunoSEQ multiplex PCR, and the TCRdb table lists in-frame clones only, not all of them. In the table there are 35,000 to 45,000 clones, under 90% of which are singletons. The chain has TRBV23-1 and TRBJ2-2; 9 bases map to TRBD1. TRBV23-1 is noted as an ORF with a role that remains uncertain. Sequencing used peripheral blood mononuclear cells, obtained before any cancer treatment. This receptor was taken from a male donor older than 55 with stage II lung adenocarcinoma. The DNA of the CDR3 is TGCGCCAGCAGTACAGGGGGCCTGATGTCGAACACCGGGGAGCTGTTTTTT. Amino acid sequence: CASSTGGLMSNTGELFF.